Detailed here is one TCR beta chain. With 3 bases clipped from V and 8 bases from J, the junction kept 6 bases outside the gene matches. The CDR3 length is 13 residues. Germline CDR1 and CDR2: SGHDT and YYEEEE. This record belongs to a study of blood T cell repertoires in COVID-19. The wider study: Sites across the United States, Italy and Spain contributed samples from acute and convalescent COVID-19. Sources were T cells, B-cell-depleted T cells, or PBMCs; the material itself was cDNA or gDNA.

Original handling: Nucleated cell counts were estimated from reference gene primer amplification. TCRdb's copy holds only in-frame clones and misses some; the assay was immunoSEQ multiplex PCR. Clone size and the V and J calls come from that table; the DNA yielded D and trimming. The table lists over 130,000 clones, around 81% of them singletons. Input material: peripheral blood. The J gene is TRBJ1-2, the V gene TRBV5-6; 8 nucleotides agree with TRBD1. The clonotype comes from a woman aged 55-69 years with acute or convalescent COVID-19. CDR3 sequence: CASSWQGAAGYTF. CDR3 nucleotides: TGTGCCAGCAGCTGGCAGGGGGCCGCCGGCTACACCTTC. The whole variable domain, filled in from reference TRBV5-6 and TRBJ1-2, reads DAGVTQSPTHLIKTRGQQVTLRCSPKSGHDTVSWYQQALGQGPQFIFQYYEEEERQRGNFPDRFSGHQFPNYSSELNVNALLLGDSALYLCASSWQGAAGYTFGSGTRLTVV.